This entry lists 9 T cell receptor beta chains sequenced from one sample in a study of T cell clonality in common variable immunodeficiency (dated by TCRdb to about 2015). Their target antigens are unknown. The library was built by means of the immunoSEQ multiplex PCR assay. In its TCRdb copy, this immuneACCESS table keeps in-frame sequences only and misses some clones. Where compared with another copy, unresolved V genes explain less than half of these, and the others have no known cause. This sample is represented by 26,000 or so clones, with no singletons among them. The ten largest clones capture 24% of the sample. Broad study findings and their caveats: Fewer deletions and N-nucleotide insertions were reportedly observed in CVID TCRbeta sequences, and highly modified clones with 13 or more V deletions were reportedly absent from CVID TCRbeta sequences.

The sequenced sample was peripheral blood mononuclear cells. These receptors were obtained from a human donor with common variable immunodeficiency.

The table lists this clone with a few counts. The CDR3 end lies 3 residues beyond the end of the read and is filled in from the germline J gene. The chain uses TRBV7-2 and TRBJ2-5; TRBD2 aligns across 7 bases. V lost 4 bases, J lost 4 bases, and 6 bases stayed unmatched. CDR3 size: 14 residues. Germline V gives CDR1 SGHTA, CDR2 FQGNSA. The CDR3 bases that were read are TGTGCCAGCAGCTCGGGGGGAGTAGGAGAGACC. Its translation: CASSSGGVGET. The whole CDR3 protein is CASSSGGVGETQYF.

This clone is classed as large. The CDR3 loop reads CASSGDLLTGTSGSPSTDTQYF. CDR3 DNA, as far as it was read: TGTGCCAGCAGCGGGGATCTCTTAACCGGGACTAGCGGGAGCCCTAGCACAGATACG. The J gene is TRBJ2-3, the V gene TRBV9; 14 positions match TRBD2. The missing CDR3 end, 3 residues past where the read stops, is filled in from the germline J gene. Trimming cost V 3 bases and J 0 bases; bases outside gene matches: 18. Germline V gene sequence: CDR1 SGDLS, CDR2 YYNGEE. CDR3 length: 22 amino acids.

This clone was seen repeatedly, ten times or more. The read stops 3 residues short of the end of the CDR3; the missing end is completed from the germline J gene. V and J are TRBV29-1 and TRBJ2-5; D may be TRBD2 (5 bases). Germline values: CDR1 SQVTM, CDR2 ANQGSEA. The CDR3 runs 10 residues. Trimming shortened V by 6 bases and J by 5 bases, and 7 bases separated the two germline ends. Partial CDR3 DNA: TGCAGCGTATTAGCGGAGACC. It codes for CSVLAET. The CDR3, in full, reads CSVLAETQYF.

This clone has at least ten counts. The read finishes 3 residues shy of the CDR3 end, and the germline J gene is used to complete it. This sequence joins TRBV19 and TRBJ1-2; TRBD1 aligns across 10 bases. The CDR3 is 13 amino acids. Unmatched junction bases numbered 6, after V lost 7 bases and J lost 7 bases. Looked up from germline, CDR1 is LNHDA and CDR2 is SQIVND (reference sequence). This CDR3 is CASNPGTGVGYTF. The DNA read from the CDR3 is TGTGCCAGTAACCCCGGGACAGGGGTTGGC.

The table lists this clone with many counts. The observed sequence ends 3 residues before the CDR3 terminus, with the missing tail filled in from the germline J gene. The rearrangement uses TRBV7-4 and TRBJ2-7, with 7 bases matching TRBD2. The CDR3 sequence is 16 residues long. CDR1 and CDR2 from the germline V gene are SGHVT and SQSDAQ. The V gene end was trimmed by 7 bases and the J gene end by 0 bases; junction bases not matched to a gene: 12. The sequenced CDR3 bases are TGTGCCAGCACCTTCCCCGGGACTACGGGCTCCTACGAG. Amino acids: CASTFPGTTGSYE. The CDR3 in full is CASTFPGTTGSYEQYF.

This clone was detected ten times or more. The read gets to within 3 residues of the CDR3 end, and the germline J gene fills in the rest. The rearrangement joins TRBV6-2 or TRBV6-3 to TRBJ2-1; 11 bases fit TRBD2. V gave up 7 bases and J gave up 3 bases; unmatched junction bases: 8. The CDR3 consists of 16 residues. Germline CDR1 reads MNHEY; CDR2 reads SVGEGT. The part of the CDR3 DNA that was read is TGTGCCAGCACCTTTACGACTAGCGGGATCTACAATGAG. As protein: CASTFTTSGIYNE. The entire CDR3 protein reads CASTFTTSGIYNEQFF.

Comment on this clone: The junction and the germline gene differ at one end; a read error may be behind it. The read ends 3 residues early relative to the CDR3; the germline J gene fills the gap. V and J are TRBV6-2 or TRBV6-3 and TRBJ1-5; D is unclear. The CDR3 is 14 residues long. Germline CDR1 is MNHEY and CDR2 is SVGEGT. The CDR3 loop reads CASSYPGGKQPQHF. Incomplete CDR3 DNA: TGTGCCAGCAGTTACCCTGGCGGCAAGCAGCCC.

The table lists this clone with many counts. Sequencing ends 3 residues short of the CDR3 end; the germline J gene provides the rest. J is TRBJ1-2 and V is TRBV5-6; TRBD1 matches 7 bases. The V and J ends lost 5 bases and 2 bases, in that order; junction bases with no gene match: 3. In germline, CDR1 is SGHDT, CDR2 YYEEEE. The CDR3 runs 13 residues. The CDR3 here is CASRGQKNYGYTF. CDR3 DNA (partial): TGTGCCAGCAGGGGACAGAAGAACTATGGC.

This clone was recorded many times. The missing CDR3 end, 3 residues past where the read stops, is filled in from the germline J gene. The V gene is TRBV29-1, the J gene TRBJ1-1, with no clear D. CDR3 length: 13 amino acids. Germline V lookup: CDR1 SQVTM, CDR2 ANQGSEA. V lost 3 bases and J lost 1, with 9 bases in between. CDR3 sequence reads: CSVDSAKNTEAFF. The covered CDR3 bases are TGCAGCGTTGACTCCGCGAAGAACACTGAA.